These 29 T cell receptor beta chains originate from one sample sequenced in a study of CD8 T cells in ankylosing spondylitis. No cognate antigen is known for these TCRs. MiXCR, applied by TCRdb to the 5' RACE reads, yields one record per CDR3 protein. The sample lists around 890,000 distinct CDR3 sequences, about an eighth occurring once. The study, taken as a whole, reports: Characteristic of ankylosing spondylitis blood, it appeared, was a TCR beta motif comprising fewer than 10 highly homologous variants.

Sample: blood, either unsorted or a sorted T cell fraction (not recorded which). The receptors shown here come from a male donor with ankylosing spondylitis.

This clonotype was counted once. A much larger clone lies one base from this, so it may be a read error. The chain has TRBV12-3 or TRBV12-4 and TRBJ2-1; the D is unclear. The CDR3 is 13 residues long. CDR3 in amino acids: CASSLNLFYEEFF. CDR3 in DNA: TGTGCCAGCAGTTTGAACTTATTTTATGAGGAGTTCTTC.

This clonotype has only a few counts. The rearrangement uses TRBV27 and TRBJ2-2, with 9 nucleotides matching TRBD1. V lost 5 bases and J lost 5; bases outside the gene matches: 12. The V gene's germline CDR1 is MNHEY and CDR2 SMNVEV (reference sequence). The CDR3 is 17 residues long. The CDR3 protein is CASSPRTGGAKTGELFF. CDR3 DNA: TGTGCCAGCAGTCCTCGCACAGGGGGCGCAAAGACCGGGGAGCTGTTTTTT.

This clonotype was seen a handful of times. The CDR3 protein is CASSRDHRLAKNIQYF. CDR3 DNA: TGTGCCAGCAGCAGGGACCACCGACTAGCCAAAAACATTCAGTACTTC. This chain joins TRBV7-9 and TRBJ2-4; either TRBD1 or TRBD2 may fit D (5 bases each). Trimming took off 5 bases at V and 0 bases at J, with 14 bases between the two ends. This CDR3 spans 16 amino acids. Germline CDR1 and CDR2: SEHNR and FQNEAQ (reference sequence).

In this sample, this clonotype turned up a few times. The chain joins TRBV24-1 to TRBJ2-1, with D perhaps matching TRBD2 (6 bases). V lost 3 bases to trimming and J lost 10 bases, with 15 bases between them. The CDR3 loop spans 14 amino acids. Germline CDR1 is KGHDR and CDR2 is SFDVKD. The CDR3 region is CATSDIWDSKEQFF. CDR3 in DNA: TGTGCCACCAGTGATATCTGGGACTCGAAGGAGCAGTTCTTC.

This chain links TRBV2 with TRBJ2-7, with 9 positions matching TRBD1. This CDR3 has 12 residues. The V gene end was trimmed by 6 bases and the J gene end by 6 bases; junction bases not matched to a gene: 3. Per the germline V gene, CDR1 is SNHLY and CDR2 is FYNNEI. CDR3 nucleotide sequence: TGTGCCAGCAGCGGGACAGGGTTCGAGCAGTACTTC. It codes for CASSGTGFEQYF. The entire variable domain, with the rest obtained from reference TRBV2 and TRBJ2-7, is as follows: EPEVTQTPSHQVTQMGQEVILRCVPISNHLYFYWYRQILGQKVEFLVSFYNNEISEKSEIFDDQFSVERPDGSNFTLKIRSTKLEDSAMYFCASSGTGFEQYFGPGTRLTVT.

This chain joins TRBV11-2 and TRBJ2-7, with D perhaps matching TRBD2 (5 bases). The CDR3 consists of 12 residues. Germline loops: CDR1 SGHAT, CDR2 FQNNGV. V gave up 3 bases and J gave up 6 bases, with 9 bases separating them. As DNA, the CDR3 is TGTGCCAGCAGCTTTATTAGCGCCGAGCAGTACTTC. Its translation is CASSFISAEQYF.

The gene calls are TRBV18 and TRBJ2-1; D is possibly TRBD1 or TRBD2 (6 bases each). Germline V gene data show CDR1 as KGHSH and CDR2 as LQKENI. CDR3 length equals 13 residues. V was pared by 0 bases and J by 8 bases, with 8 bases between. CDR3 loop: CASSPPGGDEQFF. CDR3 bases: TGTGCCAGCTCACCACCCGGGGGCGATGAGCAGTTCTTC.

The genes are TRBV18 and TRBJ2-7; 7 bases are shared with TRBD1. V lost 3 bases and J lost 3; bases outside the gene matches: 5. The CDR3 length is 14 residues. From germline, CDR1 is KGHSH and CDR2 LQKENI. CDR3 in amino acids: CASSPVRQGYEQYF. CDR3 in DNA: TGTGCCAGCTCACCCGTACGACAGGGCTACGAGCAGTACTTC.

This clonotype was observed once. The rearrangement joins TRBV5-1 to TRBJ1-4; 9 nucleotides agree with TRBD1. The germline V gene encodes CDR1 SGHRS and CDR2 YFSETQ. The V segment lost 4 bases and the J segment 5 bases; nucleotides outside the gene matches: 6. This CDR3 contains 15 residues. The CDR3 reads CASSMTGGYNEKLFF. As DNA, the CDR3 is TGCGCCAGCAGCATGACAGGGGGTTACAATGAAAAACTGTTTTTT.

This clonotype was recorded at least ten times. The CDR3 DNA reads TGCGCCAGCAGCCCGGGACGGGGGAGTTCTAATGAAAAACTGTTTTTT. Protein product: CASSPGRGSSNEKLFF. The chain links TRBV5-1 to TRBJ1-4, with D maybe TRBD1 (5 bases). Deletions cut 4 bases from V and 3 bases from J, with 16 bases between. The CDR3 has 16 residues. Germline V gene data show CDR1 as SGHRS and CDR2 as YFSETQ.

This CDR3 is CASSLIRGTEAFF. In nucleotides, the CDR3 is TGTGCCAGCAGTTTAATCCGGGGCACTGAAGCTTTCTTT. The chain links TRBV12-3 or TRBV12-4 to TRBJ1-1; D ambiguous. The CDR3 loop spans 13 amino acids. V lost 2 bases and J lost 4, with 8 bases in between.

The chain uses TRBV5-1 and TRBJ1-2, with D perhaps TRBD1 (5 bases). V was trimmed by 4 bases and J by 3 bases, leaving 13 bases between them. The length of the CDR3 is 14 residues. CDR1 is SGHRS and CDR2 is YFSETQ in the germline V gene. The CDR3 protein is CASSNRLGDYGYTF. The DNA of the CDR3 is TGCGCCAGCAGCAATAGGCTGGGGGACTATGGCTACACCTTC.

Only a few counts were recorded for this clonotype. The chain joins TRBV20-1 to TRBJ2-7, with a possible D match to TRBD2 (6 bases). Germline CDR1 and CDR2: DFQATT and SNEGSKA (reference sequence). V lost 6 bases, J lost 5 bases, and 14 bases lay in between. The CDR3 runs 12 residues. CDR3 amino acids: CSAGGRTHEQYF. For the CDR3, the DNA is TGCAGTGCGGGGGGACGGACCCACGAGCAGTACTTC.

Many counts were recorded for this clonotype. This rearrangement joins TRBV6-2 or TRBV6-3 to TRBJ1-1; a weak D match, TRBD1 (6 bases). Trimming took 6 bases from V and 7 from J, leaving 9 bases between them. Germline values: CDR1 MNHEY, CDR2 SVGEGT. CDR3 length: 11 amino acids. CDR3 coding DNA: TGTGCCAGCAGACAGGGCATTGAAGCTTTCTTT. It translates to CASRQGIEAFF.

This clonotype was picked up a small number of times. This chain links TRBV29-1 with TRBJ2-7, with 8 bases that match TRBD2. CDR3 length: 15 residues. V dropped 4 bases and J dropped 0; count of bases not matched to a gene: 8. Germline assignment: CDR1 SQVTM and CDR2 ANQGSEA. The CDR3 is CSVGTGGGGSYEQYF. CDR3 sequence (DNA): TGCAGCGTTGGGACCGGGGGGGGCGGCTCCTACGAGCAGTACTTC.

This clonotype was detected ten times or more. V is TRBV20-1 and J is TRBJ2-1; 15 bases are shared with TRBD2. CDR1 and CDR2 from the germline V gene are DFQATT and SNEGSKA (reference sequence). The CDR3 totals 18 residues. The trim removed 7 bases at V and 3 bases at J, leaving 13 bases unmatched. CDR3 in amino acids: CSVPGTSGRIRGYNEQFF. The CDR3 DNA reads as TGCAGTGTCCCAGGGACTAGCGGGAGGATCCGGGGCTACAATGAGCAGTTCTTC.

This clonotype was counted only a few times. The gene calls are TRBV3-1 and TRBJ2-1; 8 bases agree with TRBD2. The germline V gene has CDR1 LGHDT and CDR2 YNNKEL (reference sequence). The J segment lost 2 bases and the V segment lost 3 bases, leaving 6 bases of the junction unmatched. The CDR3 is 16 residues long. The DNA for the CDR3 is TGTGCCAGCAGCCAGACCCAACTAGCGGCCTACAATGAGCAGTTCTTC. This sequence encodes CASSQTQLAAYNEQFF.

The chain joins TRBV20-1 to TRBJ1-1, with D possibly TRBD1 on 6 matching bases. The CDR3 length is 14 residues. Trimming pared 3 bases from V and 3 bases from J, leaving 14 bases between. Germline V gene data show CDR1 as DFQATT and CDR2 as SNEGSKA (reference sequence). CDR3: CSASTGLGYTEAFF. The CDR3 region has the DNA TGCAGTGCTAGTACAGGGCTCGGCTACACTGAAGCTTTCTTT.

CDR3 sequence reads: CASSLQGQGAAKNIQYF. In DNA form, the CDR3 reads TGTGCCAGCAGCTTGCAAGGACAGGGGGCAGCCAAAAACATTCAGTACTTC. This chain uses TRBV5-6 with TRBJ2-4; 11 positions agree with TRBD1. CDR1 is SGHDT and CDR2 is YYEEEE in the germline V gene. The trim removed 1 base at V and 0 bases at J, leaving 3 bases unmatched. The CDR3 runs 17 residues.

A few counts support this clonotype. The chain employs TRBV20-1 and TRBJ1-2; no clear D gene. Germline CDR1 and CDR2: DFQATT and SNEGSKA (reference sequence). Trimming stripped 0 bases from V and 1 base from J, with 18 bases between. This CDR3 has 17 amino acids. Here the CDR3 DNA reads TGCAGTGCTAGAGATCTGGTGGCCCCTCGAAATAACTATGGCTACACCTTC. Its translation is CSARDLVAPRNNYGYTF.

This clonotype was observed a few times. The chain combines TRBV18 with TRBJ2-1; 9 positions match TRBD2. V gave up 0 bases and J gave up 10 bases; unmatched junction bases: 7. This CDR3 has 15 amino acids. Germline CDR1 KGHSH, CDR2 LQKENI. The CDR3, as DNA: TGTGCCAGCTCACCACCTAGCGGGAGCTTGCGCGAGCAGTTCTTC. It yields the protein CASSPPSGSLREQFF.

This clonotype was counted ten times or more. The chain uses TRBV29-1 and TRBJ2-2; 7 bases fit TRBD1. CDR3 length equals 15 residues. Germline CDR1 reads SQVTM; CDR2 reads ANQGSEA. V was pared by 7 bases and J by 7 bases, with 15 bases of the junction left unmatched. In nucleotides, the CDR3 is TGCAGCGCAGGTACCCCGACAGGGTTCGGCGGGGAGCTGTTTTTT. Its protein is CSAGTPTGFGGELFF.

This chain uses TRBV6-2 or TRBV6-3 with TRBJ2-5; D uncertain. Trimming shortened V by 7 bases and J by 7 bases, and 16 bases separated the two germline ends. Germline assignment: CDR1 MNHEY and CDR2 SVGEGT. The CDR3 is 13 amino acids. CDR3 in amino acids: CASNYVAFSTQYF. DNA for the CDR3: TGTGCCAGCAACTATGTGGCATTTTCGACCCAGTACTTC.

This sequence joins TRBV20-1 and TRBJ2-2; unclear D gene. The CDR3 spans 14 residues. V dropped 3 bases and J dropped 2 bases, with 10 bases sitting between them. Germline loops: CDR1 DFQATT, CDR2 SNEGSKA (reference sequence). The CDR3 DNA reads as TGCAGTGCTAGTCGGGCGGAAAACACCGGGGAGCTGTTTTTT. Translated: CSASRAENTGELFF.

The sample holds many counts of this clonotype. CDR3 amino acids: CSAKLSGRRYNEQFF. DNA of the CDR3: TGCAGTGCTAAGCTTAGCGGAAGACGCTACAATGAGCAGTTCTTC. This sequence joins TRBV20-1 and TRBJ2-1, with D perhaps TRBD2 (6 bases). CDR1 is DFQATT, CDR2 SNEGSKA, per germline (reference sequence). This CDR3 spans 15 amino acids. The ends were cut back, 4 bases at V and 3 bases at J, with 16 bases in the middle.

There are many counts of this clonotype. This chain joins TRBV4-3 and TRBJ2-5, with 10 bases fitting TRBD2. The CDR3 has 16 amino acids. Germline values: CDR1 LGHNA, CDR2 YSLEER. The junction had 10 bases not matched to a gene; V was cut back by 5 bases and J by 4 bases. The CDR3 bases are TGCGCCAGCAGCTTGCAAAGCGGGGGGGCAGGAGAGACCCAGTACTTC. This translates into CASSLQSGGAGETQYF.

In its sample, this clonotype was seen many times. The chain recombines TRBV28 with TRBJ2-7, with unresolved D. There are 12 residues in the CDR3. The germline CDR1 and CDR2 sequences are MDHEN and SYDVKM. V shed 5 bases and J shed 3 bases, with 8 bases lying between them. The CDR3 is CASSSTYYEQYF. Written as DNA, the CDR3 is TGTGCCAGCAGTAGCACCTACTACGAGCAGTACTTC.

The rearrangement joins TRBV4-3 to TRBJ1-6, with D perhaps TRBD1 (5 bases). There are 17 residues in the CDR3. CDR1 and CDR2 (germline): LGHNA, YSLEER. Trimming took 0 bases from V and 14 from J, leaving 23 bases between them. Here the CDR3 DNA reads TGCGCCAGCAGCCAAGACCCTCTCCGGGCAGGGAGTTCGACCCTCCACTTT. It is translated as CASSQDPLRAGSSTLHF.

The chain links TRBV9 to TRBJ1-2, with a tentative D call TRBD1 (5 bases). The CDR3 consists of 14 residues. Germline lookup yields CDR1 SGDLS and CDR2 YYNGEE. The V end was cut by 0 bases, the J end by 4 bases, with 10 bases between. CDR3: CASSVGQGTYGYTF. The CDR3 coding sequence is TGTGCCAGCAGCGTAGGGCAGGGAACCTATGGCTACACCTTC.